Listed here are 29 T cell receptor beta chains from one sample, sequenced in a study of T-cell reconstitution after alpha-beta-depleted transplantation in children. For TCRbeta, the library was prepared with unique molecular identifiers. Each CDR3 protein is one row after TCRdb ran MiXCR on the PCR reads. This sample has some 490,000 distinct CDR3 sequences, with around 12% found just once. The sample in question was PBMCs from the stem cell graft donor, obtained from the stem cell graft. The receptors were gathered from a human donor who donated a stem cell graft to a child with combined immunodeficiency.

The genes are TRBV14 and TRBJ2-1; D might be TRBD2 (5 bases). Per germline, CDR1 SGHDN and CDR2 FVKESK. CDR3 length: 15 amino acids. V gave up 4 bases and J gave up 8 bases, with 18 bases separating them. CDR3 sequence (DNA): TGTGCCAGCAGCCCACTAGGGCGGGCCATCCATGAGCAGTTCTTC. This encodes CASSPLGRAIHEQFF.

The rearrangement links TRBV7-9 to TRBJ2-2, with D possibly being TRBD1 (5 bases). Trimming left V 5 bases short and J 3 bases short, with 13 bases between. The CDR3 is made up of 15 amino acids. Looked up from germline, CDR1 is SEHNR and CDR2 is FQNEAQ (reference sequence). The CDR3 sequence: CASSNPQGYTGELFF. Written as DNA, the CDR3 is TGTGCCAGCAGCAATCCTCAGGGTTACACCGGGGAGCTGTTTTTT. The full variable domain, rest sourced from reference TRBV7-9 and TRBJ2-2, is DTGVSQNPRHKITKRGQNVTFRCDPISEHNRLYWYRQTLGQGPEFLTYFQNEAQLEKSRLLSDRFSAERPKGSFSTLEIQRTEQGDSAMYLCASSNPQGYTGELFFGEGSRLTVL.

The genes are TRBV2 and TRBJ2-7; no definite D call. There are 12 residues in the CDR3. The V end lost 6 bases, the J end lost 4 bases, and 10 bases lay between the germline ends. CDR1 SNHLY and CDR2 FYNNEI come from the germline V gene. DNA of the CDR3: TGTGCCAGCAGCCGCGAATCATACGAGCAGTACTTC. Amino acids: CASSRESYEQYF.

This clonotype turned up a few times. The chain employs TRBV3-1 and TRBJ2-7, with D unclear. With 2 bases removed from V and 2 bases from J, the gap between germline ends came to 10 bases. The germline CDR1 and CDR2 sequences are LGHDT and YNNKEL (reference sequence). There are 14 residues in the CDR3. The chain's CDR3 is CASSQPGPPYEQYF. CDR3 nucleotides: TGTGCCAGCAGCCAACCCGGGCCACCCTACGAGCAGTACTTC.

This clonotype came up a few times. This CDR3 reads CASRLTGTGSSYEQYF. The CDR3 nucleotides are TGTGCCAGCAGATTAACCGGGACAGGGAGCTCCTACGAGCAGTACTTC. J is TRBJ2-7 and V is TRBV5-5; 9 bases agree with TRBD1. The ends lost 5 bases at V and 0 bases at J; junction bases unmatched: 9. Germline V gene sequence: CDR1 SGHKS, CDR2 YYEKEE (reference sequence). CDR3 length: 16 amino acids. The complete variable domain, with remaining parts taken from reference TRBV5-5 and TRBJ2-7, reads DAGVTQSPTHLIKTRGQQVTLRCSPISGHKSVSWYQQVLGQGPQFIFQYYEKEERGRGNFPDRFSARQFPNYSSELNVNALLLGDSALYLCASRLTGTGSSYEQYFGPGTRLTVT.

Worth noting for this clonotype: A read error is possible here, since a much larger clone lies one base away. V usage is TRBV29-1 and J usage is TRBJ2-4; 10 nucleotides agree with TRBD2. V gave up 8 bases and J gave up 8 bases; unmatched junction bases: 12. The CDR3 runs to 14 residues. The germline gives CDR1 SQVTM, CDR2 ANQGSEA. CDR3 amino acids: CSIVVASGSDIQYF. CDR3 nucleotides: TGCAGCATTGTGGTTGCTAGCGGGAGTGACATTCAGTACTTC.

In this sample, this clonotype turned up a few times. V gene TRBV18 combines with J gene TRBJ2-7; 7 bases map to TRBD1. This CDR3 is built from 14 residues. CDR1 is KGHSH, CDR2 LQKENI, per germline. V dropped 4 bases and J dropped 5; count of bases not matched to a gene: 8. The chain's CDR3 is CASSRRQGPHEQYF. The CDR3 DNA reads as TGTGCCAGCTCACGGCGACAGGGACCCCACGAGCAGTACTTC. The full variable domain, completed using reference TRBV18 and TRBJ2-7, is NAGVMQNPRHLVRRRGQEARLRCSPMKGHSHVYWYRQLPEEGLKFMVYLQKENIIDESGMPKERFSAEFPKEGPSILRIQQVVRGDSAAYFCASSRRQGPHEQYFGPGTRLTVT.

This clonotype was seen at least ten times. The CDR3 here is CARNSRGNQPQHF. As DNA, the CDR3 is TGTGCCAGAAACTCCCGGGGCAATCAGCCCCAGCATTTT. The chain joins TRBV10-3 to TRBJ1-5; D remains unclear. The V end was cut by 10 bases, the J end by 2 bases, with 12 bases between. In germline, CDR1 is ENHRY, CDR2 SYGVKD. CDR3 length: 13 residues.

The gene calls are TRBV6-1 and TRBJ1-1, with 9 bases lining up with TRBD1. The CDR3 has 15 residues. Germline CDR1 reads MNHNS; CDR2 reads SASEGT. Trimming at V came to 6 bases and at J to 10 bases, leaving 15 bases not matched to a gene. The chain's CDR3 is CASSPDRGRVRGAFF. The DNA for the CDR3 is TGTGCCAGCAGCCCTGACAGGGGGAGGGTGAGGGGAGCTTTCTTT.

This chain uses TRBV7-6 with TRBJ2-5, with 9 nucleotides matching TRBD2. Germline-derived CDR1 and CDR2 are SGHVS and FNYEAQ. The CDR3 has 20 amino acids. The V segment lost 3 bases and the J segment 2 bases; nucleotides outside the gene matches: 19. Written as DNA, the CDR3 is TGTGCCAGCAGCTTCTGGCATGAGGGCGGGAGGGCCCGGGAACAAGAGACCCAGTACTTC. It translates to CASSFWHEGGRAREQETQYF.

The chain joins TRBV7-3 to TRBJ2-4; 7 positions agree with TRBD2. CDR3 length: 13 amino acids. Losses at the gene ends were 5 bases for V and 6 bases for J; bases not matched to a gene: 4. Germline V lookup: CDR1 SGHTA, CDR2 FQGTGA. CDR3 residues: CASSQSSGNIQYF. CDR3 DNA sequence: TGTGCCAGCAGCCAATCTAGCGGAAACATTCAGTACTTC.

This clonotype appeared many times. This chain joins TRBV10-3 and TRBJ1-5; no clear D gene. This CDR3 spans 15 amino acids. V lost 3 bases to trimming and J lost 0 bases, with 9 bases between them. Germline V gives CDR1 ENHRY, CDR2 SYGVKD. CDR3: CAISDGQSSNQPQHF. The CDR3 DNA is TGTGCCATCAGTGATGGGCAGAGTAGCAATCAGCCCCAGCATTTT.

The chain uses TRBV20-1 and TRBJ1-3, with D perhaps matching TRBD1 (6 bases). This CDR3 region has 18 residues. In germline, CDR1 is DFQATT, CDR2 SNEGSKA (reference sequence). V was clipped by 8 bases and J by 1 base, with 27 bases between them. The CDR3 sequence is CSRLEKPAQGRSGNTIYF. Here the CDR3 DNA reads TGCAGTAGACTTGAAAAACCTGCCCAGGGGAGGTCTGGAAACACCATATATTTT.

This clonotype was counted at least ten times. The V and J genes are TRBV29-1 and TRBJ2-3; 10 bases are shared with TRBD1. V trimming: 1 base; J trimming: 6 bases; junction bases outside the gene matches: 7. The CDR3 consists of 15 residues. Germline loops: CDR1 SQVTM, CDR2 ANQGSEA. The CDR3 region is CSVEGRQGARDTQYF. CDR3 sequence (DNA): TGCAGCGTTGAAGGTCGACAGGGGGCGCGGGATACGCAGTATTTT.

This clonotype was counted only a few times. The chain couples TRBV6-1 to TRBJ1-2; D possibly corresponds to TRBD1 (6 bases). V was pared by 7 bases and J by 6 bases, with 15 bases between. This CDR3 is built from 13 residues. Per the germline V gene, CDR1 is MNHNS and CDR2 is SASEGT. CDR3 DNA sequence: TGTGCCAGCACCTTACAGGGCCGGGATGGCTACACCTTC. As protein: CASTLQGRDGYTF.

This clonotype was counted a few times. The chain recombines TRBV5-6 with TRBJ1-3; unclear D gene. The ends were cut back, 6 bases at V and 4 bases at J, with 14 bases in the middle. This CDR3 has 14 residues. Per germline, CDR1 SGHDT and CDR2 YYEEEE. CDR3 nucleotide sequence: TGTGCCAGCACGACGGCAGGCGGGGGAAACACCATATATTTT. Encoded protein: CASTTAGGGNTIYF.

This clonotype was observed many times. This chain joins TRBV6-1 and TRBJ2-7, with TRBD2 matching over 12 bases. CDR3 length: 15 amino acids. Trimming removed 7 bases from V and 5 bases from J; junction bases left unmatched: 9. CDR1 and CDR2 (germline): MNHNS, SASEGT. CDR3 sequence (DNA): TGTGCCAGCACTCGACTAGCGGGAGTCGTAGACGAGCAGTACTTC. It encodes CASTRLAGVVDEQYF.

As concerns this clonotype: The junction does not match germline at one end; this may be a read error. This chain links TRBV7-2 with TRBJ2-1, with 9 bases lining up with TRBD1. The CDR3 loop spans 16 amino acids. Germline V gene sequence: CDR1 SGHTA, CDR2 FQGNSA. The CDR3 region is CASSLFRDRDWNEQLF. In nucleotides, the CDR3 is TGTGCCAGCAGCTTATTTCGGGACAGGGACTGGAATGAGCAGCTCTTC.

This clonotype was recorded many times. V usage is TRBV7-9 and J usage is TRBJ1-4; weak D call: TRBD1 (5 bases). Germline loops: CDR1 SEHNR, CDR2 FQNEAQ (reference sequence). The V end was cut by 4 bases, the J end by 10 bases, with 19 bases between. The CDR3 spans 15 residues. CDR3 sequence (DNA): TGTGCCAGCAGCTCGATCGGGACCCCGGCGACAAAACTGTTTTTT. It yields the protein CASSSIGTPATKLFF.

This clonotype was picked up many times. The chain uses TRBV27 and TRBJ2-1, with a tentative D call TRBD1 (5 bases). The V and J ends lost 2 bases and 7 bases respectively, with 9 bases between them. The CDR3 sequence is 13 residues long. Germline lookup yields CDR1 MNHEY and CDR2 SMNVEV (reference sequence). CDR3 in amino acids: CASSLLRGNEQFF. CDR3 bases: TGTGCCAGCAGTTTACTAAGGGGAAATGAGCAGTTCTTC.

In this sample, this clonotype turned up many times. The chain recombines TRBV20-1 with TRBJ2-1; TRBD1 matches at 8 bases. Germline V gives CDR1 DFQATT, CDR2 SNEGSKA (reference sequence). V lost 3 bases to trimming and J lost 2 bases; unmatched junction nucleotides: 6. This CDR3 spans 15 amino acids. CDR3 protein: CSARWTGNAYNEQFF. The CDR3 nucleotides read TGCAGTGCTAGGTGGACAGGGAATGCCTACAATGAGCAGTTCTTC.

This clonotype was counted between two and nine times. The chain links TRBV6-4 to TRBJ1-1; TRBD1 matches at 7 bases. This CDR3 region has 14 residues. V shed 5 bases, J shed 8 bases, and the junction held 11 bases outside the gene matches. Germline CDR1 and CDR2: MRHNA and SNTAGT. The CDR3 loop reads CASSRDSGWGEAFF. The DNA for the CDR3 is TGTGCCAGCAGTCGGGACAGCGGATGGGGGGAAGCTTTCTTT.

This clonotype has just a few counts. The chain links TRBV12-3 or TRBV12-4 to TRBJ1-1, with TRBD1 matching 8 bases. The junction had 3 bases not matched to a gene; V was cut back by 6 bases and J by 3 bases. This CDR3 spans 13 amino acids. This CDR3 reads CASRKGQDTEAFF. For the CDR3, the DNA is TGTGCCAGCAGAAAGGGACAGGACACTGAAGCTTTCTTT.

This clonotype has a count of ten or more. The CDR3 DNA sequence: TGTGCCAGCAGCGACCGACACACTGAAGCTTTCTTT. Amino acids: CASSDRHTEAFF. The chain has TRBV28 and TRBJ1-1; D ambiguous. The germline V gene encodes CDR1 MDHEN and CDR2 SYDVKM. V gave up 6 bases and J gave up 3 bases, with 8 bases separating them. This CDR3 is 12 amino acids long.

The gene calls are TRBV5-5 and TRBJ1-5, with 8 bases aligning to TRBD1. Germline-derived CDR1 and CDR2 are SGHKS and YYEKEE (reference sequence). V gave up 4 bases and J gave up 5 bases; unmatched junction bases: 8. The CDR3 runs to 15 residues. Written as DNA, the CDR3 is TGTGCCAGCAGCCGGACAGGGATGACCGATCAGCCCCAGCATTTT. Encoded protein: CASSRTGMTDQPQHF.

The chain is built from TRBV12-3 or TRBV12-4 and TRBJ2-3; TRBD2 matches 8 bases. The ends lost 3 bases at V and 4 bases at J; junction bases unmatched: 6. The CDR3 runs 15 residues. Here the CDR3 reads CASSFLSGNPDTQYF. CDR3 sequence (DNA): TGTGCCAGCAGTTTTCTTAGCGGGAACCCAGATACGCAGTATTTT.

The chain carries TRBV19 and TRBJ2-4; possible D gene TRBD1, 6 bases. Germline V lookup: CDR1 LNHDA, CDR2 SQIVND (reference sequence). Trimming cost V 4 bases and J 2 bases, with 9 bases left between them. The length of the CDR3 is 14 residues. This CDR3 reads CASSNQGTKNIQYF. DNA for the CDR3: TGTGCCAGTAGTAATCAGGGGACCAAAAACATTCAGTACTTC.

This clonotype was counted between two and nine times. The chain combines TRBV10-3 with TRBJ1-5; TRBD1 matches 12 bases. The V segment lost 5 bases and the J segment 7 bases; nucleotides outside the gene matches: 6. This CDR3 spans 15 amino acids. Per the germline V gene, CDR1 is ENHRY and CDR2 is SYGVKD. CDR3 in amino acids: CAISPGQGAGQPQHF. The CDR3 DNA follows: TGTGCCATCAGTCCGGGACAGGGGGCCGGCCAGCCCCAGCATTTT.

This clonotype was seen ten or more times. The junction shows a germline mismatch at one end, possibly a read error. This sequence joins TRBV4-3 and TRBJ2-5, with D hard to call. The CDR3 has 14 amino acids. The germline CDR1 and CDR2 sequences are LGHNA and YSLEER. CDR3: CATSPTPGQETQYF. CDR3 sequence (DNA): TGCGCCACCAGCCCGACTCCCGGCCAAGAGACCCAGTACTTC.